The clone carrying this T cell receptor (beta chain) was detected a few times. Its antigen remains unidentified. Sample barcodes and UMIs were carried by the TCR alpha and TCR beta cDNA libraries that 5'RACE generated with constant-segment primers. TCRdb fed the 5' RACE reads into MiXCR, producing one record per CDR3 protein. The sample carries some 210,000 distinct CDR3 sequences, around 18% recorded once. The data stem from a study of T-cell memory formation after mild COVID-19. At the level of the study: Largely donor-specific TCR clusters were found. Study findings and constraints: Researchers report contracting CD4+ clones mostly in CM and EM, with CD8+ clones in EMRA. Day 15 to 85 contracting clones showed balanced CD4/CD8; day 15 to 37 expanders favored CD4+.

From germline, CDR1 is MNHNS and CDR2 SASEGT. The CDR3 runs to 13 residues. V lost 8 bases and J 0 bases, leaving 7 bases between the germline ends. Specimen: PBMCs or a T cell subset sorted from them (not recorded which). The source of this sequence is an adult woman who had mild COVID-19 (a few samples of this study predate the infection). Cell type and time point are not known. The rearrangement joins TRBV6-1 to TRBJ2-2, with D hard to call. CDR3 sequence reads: CASSVANTGELFF. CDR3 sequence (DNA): TGTGCCAGCTCGGTAGCGAACACCGGGGAGCTGTTTTTT.